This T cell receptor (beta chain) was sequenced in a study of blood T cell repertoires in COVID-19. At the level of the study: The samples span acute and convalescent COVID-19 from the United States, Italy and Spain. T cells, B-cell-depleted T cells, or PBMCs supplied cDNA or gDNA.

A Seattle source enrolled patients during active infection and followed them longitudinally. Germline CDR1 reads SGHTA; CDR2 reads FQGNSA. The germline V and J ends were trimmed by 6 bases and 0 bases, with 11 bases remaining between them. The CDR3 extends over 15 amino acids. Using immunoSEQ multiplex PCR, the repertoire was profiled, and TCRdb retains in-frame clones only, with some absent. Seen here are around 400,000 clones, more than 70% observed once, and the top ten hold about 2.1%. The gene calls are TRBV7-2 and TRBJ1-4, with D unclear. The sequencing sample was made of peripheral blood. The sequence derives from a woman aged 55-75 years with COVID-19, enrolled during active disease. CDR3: CASSRESATNEKLFF. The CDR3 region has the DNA TGTGCCAGCAGTCGCGAAAGTGCAACTAATGAAAAACTGTTTTTT.